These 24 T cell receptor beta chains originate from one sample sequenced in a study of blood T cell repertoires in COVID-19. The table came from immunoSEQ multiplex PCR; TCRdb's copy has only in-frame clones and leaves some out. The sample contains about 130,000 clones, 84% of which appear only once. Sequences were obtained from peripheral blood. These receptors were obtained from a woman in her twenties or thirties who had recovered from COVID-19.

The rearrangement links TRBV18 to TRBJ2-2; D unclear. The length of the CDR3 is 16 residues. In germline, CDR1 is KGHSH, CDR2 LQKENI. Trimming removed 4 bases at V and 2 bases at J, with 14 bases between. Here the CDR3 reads CASSLEPPGNTGELFF. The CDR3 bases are TGTGCCAGCTCACTCGAACCCCCGGGTAACACCGGGGAGCTGTTTTTT. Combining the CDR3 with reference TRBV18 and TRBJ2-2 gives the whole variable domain NAGVMQNPRHLVRRRGQEARLRCSPMKGHSHVYWYRQLPEEGLKFMVYLQKENIIDESGMPKERFSAEFPKEGPSILRIQQVVRGDSAAYFCASSLEPPGNTGELFFGEGSRLTVL.

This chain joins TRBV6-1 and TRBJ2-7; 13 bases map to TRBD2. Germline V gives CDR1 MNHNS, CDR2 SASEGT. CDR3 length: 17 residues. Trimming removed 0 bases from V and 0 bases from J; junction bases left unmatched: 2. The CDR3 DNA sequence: TGTGCCAGCAGTGAAGCGGGACTAGCGGGGCCCTCCTACGAGCAGTACTTC. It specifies CASSEAGLAGPSYEQYF.

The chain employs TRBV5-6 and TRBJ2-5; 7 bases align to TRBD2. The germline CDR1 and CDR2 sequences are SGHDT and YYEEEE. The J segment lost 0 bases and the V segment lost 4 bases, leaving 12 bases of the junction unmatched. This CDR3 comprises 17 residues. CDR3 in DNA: TGTGCCAGCAGCCTACCCCAGCGGGGCCCGTACCAAGAGACCCAGTACTTC. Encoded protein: CASSLPQRGPYQETQYF.

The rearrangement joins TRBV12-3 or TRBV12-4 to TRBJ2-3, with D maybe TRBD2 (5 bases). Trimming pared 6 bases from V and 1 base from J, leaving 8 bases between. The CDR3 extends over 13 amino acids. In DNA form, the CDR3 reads TGTGCCAGCAGGACTACCCGCACAGATACGCAGTATTTT. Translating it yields CASRTTRTDTQYF.

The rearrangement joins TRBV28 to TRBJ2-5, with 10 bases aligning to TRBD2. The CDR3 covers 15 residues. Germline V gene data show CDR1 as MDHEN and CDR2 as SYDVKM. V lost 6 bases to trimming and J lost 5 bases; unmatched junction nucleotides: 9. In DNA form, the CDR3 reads TGTGCCAGCAGAGAAGCGGGAGGGCCTAGGGAGACCCAGTACTTC. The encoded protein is CASREAGGPRETQYF.

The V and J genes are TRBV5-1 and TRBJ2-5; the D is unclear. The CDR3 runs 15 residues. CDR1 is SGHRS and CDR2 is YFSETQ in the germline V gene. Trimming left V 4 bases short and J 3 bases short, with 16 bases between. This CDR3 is CASSHVEWLEETQYF. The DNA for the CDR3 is TGCGCCAGCAGCCACGTTGAGTGGTTGGAAGAGACCCAGTACTTC.

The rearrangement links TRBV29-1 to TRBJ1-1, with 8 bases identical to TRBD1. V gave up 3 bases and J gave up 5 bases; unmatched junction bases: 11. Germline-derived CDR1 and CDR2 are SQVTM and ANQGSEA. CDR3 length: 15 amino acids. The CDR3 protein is CSVEVQGEWSTEAFF. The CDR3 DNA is TGCAGCGTTGAGGTACAGGGGGAATGGAGTACTGAAGCTTTCTTT.

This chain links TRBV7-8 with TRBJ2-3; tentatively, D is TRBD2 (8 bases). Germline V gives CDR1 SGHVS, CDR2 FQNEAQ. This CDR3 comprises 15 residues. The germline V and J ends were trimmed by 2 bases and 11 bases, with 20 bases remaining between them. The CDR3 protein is CASSLQGLGGGGQYF. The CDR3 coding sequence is TGTGCCAGCAGCTTACAGGGACTAGGGGGCGGGGGGCAGTATTTT.

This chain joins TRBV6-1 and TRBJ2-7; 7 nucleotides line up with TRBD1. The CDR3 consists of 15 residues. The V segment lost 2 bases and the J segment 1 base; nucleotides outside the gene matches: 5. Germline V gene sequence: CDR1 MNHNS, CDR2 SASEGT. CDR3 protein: CASSELGTASYEQYF. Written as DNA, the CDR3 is TGTGCCAGCAGTGAATTGGGGACAGCGTCCTACGAGCAGTACTTC.

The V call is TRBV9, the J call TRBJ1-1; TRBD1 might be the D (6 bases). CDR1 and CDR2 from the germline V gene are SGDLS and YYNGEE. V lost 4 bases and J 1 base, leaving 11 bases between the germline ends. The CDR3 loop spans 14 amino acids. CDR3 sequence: CASSSGQKNTEAFF. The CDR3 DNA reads TGTGCCAGCAGCTCAGGACAGAAGAACACTGAAGCTTTCTTT.

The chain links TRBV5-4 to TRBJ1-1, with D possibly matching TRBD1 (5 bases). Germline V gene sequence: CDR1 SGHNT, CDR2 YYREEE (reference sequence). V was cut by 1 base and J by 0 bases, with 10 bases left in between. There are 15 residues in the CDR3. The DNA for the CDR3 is TGTGCCAGCAGCTTGTGGGGCAGGATGAACACTGAAGCTTTCTTT. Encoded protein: CASSLWGRMNTEAFF.

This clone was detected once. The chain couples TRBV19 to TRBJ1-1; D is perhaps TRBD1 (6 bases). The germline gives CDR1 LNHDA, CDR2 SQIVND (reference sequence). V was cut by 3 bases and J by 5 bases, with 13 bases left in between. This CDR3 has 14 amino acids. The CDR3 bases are TGTGCCAGTAGTATTAATCAGGGGTATACTGAAGCTTTCTTT. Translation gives CASSINQGYTEAFF.

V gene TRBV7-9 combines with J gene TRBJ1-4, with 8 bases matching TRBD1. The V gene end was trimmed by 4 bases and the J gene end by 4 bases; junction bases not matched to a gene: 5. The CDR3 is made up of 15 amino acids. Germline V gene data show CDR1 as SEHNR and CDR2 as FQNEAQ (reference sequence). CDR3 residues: CASSSGQGINEKLFF. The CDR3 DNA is TGTGCCAGCAGCTCAGGACAGGGCATTAATGAAAAACTGTTTTTT.

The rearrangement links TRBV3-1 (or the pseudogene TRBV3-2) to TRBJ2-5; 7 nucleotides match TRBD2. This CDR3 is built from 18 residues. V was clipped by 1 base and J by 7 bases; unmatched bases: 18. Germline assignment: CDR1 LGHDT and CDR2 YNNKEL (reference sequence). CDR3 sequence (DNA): TGTGCCAGCAGCCAAGCCCCGACGGAGACTAGCCCCTGGGGGACCCAGTACTTC. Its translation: CASSQAPTETSPWGTQYF.

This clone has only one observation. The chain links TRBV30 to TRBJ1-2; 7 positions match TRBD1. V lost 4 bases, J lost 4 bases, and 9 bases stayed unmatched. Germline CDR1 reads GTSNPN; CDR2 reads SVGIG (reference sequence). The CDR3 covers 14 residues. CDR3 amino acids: CAWNTQGMGYGYTF. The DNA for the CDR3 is TGTGCCTGGAATACACAGGGGATGGGCTATGGCTACACCTTC.

The CDR3 coding sequence is TGTGCCAGCAGCTTGAGGCACAGTAGGATTTCCCAGCATTTT. Translating it yields CASSLRHSRISQHF. The chain joins TRBV5-6 to TRBJ1-5; D is ambiguous. The V gene lost 1 base and the J gene lost 11 bases, with 16 bases spanning the gap. Germline lookup yields CDR1 SGHDT and CDR2 YYEEEE. CDR3 length equals 14 residues. Full variable domain (rest looked up from reference TRBV5-6 and TRBJ1-5): DAGVTQSPTHLIKTRGQQVTLRCSPKSGHDTVSWYQQALGQGPQFIFQYYEEEERQRGNFPDRFSGHQFPNYSSELNVNALLLGDSALYLCASSLRHSRISQHFGDGTRLSIL.

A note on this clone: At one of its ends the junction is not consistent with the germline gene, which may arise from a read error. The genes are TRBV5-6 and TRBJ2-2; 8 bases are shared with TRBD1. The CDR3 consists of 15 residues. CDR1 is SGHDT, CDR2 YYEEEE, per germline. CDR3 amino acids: CASSLDRDNTGELFF. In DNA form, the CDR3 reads TGTGCCAGCAGTTTGGACAGGGACAACACCGGGGAGCTGTTTTTT.

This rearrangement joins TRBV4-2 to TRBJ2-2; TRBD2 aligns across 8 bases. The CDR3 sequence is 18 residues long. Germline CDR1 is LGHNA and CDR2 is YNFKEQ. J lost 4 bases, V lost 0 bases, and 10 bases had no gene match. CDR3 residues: CASSQEGGRGGPTGELFF. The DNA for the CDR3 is TGTGCCAGCAGCCAAGAGGGGGGACGGGGGGGCCCCACCGGGGAGCTGTTTTTT.

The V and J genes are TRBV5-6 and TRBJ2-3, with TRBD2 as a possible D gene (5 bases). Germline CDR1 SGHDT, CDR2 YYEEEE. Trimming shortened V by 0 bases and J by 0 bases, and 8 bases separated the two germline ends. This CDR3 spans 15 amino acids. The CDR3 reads CASSLGELSTDTQYF. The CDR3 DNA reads TGTGCCAGCAGCTTGGGGGAGTTAAGCACAGATACGCAGTATTTT.

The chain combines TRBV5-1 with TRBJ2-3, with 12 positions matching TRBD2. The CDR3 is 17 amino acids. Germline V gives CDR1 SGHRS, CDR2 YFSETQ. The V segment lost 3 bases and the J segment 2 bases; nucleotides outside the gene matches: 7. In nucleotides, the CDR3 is TGCGCCAGCAGCTGGCCCCCTAGCGGGGGGGCCACAGATACGCAGTATTTT. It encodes CASSWPPSGGATDTQYF.

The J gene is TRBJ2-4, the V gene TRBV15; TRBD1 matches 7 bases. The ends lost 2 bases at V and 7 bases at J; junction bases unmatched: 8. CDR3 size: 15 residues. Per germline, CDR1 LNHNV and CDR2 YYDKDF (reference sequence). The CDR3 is CATSRYGQVLNIQYF. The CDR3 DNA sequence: TGTGCCACCAGCAGATATGGACAGGTGCTGAACATTCAGTACTTC.

The CDR3 is CASSLGGQGAQPQHF. The DNA of the CDR3 is TGTGCCAGCAGCTTGGGGGGACAGGGTGCTCAGCCCCAGCATTTT. The rearrangement links TRBV5-4 to TRBJ1-5, with 9 positions matching TRBD1. Per the germline V gene, CDR1 is SGHNT and CDR2 is YYREEE (reference sequence). Germline trimming cut 0 bases from V and 6 bases from J; bases unmatched to any gene: 4. The length of the CDR3 is 15 residues.

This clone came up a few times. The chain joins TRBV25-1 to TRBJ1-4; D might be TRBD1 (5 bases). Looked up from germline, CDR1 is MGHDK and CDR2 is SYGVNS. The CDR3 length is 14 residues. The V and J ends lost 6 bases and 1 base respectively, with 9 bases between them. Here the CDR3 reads CASSRGGTNEKLFF. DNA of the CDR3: TGTGCCAGCAGCCGGGGGGGAACTAATGAAAAACTGTTTTTT.

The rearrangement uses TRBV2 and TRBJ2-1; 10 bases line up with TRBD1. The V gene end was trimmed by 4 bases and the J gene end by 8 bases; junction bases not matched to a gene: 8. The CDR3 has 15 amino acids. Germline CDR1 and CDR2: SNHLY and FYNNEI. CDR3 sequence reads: CASSARDRGIYEQFF. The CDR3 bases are TGTGCCAGCAGTGCCCGGGACAGGGGAATCTATGAGCAGTTCTTC.